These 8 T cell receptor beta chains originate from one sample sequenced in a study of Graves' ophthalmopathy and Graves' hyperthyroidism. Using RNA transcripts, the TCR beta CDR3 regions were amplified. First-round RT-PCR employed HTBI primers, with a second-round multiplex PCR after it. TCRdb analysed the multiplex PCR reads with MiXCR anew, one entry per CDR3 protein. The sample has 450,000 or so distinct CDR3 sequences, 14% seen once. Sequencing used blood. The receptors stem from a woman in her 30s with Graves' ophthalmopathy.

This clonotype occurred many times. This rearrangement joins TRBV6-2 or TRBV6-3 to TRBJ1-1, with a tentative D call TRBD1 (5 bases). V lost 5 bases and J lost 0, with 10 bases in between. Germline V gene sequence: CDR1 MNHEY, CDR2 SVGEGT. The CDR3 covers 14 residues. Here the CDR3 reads CASSLDRMNTEAFF. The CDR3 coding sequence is TGTGCCAGCAGTCTCGACAGAATGAACACTGAAGCTTTCTTT.

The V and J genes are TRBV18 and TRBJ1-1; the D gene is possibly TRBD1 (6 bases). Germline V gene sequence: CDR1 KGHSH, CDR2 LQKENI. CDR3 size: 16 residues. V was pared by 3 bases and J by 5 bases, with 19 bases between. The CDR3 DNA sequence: TGTGCCAGCTCACCCCCAGGGGTAGGATGGGAAACTGAAGCTTTCTTT. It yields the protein CASSPPGVGWETEAFF.

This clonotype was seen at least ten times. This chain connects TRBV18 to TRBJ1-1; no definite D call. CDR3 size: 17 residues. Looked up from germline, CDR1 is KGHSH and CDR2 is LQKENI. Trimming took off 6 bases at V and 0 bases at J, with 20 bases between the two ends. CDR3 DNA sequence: TGTGCCAGCTCTCCCCCCGGGAGTTTAGGGTTGAACACTGAAGCTTTCTTT. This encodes CASSPPGSLGLNTEAFF.

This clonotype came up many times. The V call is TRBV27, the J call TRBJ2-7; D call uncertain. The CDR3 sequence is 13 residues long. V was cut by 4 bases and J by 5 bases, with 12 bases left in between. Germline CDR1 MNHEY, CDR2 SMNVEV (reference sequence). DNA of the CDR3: TGTGCCAGCAGTTCTCCCCTTAAGGACGAGCAGTACTTC. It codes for CASSSPLKDEQYF.

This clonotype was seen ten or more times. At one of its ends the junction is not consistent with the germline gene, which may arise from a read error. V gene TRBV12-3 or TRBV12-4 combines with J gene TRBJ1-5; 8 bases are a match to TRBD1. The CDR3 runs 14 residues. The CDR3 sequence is CASRGQASSQPQHF. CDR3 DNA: TGTGCCAGCAGGGGACAGGCTAGCAGTCAGCCCCAGCATTTT.

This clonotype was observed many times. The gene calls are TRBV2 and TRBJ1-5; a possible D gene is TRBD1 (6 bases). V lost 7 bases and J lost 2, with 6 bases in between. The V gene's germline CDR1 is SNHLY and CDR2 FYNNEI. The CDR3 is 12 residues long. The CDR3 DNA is TGTGCCAGCACAGGGGGCAATCAGCCCCAGCATTTT. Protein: CASTGGNQPQHF.

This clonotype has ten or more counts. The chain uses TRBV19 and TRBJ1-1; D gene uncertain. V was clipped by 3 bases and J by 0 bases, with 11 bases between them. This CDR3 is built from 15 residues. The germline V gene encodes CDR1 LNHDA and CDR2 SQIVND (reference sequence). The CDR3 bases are TGTGCCAGTAGTATTTCGAACAGCATGAACACTGAAGCTTTCTTT. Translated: CASSISNSMNTEAFF.

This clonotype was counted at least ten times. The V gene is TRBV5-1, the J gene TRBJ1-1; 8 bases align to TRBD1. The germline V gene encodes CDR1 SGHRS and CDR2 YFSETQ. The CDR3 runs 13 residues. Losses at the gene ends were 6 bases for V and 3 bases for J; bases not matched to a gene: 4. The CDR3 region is CASTPGGYTEAFF. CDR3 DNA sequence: TGCGCCAGCACCCCAGGGGGCTACACTGAAGCTTTCTTT.